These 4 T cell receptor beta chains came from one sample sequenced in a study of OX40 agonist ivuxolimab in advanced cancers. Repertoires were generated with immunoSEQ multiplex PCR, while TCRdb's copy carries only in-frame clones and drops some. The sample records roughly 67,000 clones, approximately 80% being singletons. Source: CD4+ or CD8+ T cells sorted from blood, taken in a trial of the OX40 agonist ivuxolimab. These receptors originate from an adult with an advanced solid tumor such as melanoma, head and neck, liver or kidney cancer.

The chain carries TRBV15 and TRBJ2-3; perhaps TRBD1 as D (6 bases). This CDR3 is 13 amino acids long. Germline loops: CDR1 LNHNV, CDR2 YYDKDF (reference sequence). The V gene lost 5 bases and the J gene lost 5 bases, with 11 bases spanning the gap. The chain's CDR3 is CATSPWGRDTQYF. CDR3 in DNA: TGTGCCACCAGCCCCTGGGGGCGAGATACGCAGTATTTT.

Written as DNA, the CDR3 is TGTGCCGAGCCTTGGAGCAGTAACACTGAAGCTTTCTTT. Amino acid sequence: CAEPWSSNTEAFF. This chain uses TRBV11-3 with TRBJ1-1, with unresolved D. Trimming left V 11 bases short and J 2 bases short, with 15 bases between. The CDR3 length is 13 residues. The germline V gene encodes CDR1 SGHNT and CDR2 YENEEA. Full variable domain (rest looked up from reference TRBV11-3 and TRBJ1-1): EAGVVQSPRYKIIEKKQPVAFWCNPISGHNTLYWYLQNLGQGPELLIRYENEEAVDDSQLPKDRFSAERLKGVDSTLKIQPAELGDSAVYLCAEPWSSNTEAFFGQGTRLTVV.

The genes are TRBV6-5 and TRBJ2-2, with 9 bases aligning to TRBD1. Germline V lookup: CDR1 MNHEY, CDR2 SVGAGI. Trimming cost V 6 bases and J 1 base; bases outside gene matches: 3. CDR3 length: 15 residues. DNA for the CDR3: TGTGCCAGCAGCCTGGGACAGGGGAACACCGGGGAGCTGTTTTTT. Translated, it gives CASSLGQGNTGELFF.

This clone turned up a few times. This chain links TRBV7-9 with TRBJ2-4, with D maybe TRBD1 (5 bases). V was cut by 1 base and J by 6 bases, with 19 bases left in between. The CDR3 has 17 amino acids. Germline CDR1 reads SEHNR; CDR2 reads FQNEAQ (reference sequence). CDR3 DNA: TGTGCCAGCAGCTTAGTCTGGGGCAGTTCGGTGGTAAACATTCAGTACTTC. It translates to CASSLVWGSSVVNIQYF.